Listed here are 8 T cell receptor beta chains from one sample, sequenced in a study of T-cell reconstitution after alpha-beta-depleted transplantation in children. Construction of the TCRbeta library involved unique molecular identifiers. TCRdb reanalysed the PCR reads using MiXCR and keeps one entry per CDR3 protein. The sample contains hundreds of thousands of distinct CDR3 sequences, over 8% of which appear only once. Sequencing was performed on PBMCs from the stem cell graft donor, taken from the stem cell graft. The source is a human donor who donated a stem cell graft to a child with SCID.

This clonotype was observed a few times. The chain links TRBV5-1 to TRBJ2-3; D might be TRBD1 or TRBD2, each matching 5 bases. The CDR3 spans 13 residues. Trimming shortened V by 2 bases and J by 7 bases, and 11 bases separated the two germline ends. CDR1 is SGHRS and CDR2 is YFSETQ in the germline V gene. CDR3 in DNA: TGCGCCAGCAGCTTAGGGACCGGCAATACGCAGTATTTT. It yields the protein CASSLGTGNTQYF.

This clonotype was counted only a few times. The V and J genes are TRBV24-1 and TRBJ2-5; TRBD1 matches at 7 bases. The CDR3 totals 16 residues. Trimming took 3 bases from V and 2 from J; bases not matched to a gene: 8. The germline V gene encodes CDR1 KGHDR and CDR2 SFDVKD. The CDR3 DNA follows: TGTGCCACCAGTGATCACTCGGGACAGTGGCAAGAGACCCAGTACTTC. Residues: CATSDHSGQWQETQYF.

Comments on this clonotype: The junction departs from the called germline gene at one end, perhaps through a read error. The chain carries TRBV12-3 or TRBV12-4 and TRBJ2-1, with 10 nucleotides matching TRBD2. This CDR3 is built from 16 residues. The CDR3 spells CVSSFSGGSSYNEQFF. In DNA, the CDR3 is TGTGTCAGCAGTTTTAGCGGGGGGTCATCCTACAATGAGCAGTTCTTC.

The chain is built from TRBV7-9 and TRBJ2-1; 7 positions agree with TRBD2. Unmatched junction bases numbered 4, after V lost 0 bases and J lost 8 bases. Germline-derived CDR1 and CDR2 are SEHNR and FQNEAQ (reference sequence). The CDR3 has 14 residues. Here the CDR3 reads CASSLASSGDEQFF. The CDR3 DNA follows: TGTGCCAGCAGCTTAGCATCCAGCGGGGATGAGCAGTTCTTC. The variable domain in full, with the rest retrieved from reference TRBV7-9 and TRBJ2-1, is DTGVSQNPRHKITKRGQNVTFRCDPISEHNRLYWYRQTLGQGPEFLTYFQNEAQLEKSRLLSDRFSAERPKGSFSTLEIQRTEQGDSAMYLCASSLASSGDEQFFGPGTRLTVL.

In this sample, this clonotype turned up a few times. This sequence joins TRBV6-5 and TRBJ2-3, with unresolved D. V was shortened by 6 bases and J by 5 bases, with 9 bases between the two germline ends. CDR1 and CDR2 from the germline V gene are MNHEY and SVGAGI. The CDR3 covers 12 residues. The CDR3 reads CASSPDGDTQYF. DNA for the CDR3: TGTGCCAGCAGCCCGGACGGAGATACGCAGTATTTT.

This chain joins TRBV20-1 and TRBJ2-5; 11 positions match TRBD1. The germline gives CDR1 DFQATT, CDR2 SNEGSKA (reference sequence). The CDR3 totals 15 residues. Trimming took 6 bases from V and 2 from J; bases not matched to a gene: 8. The CDR3 DNA is TGCAGTGCGACAGACCGGGACAGGGGGCAAGAGACCCAGTACTTC. Translation: CSATDRDRGQETQYF.

The chain links TRBV10-3 to TRBJ1-6; TRBD1 matches at 8 bases. Germline CDR1 ENHRY, CDR2 SYGVKD. J gave up 6 bases and V 4 bases, and 11 bases lay outside the gene matches. The CDR3 runs 17 residues. CDR3 region: CAISVGQARGINSPLHF. CDR3 coding DNA: TGTGCCATCAGTGTGGGACAGGCGAGGGGTATTAATTCACCCCTCCACTTT.

In its sample, this clonotype was seen many times. In DNA, the CDR3 is TGTGCCAGCAGCTTAGGTCCGCTAGCGGGGTCCCAAGAGACCCAGTACTTC. Its translation: CASSLGPLAGSQETQYF. This chain uses TRBV7-6 with TRBJ2-5, with 9 bases aligning to TRBD2. The CDR3 totals 17 residues. CDR1 is SGHVS, CDR2 FNYEAQ, per germline. Trimming cost V 1 base and J 1 base; bases outside gene matches: 7.